This T cell receptor beta chain was recorded in a study of blood T cell repertoires in COVID-19. Study processing details: Amplification with reference gene primers provided the estimates of nucleated cell counts. TCRdb keeps only in-frame clones here, not all; method: immunoSEQ multiplex PCR. The DNA was the basis for D and trimming; V, J and clone size are from that table. The repertoire has approximately 130,000 clones, around 86% of them found once; the top ten carry 15% to 20%. Sequencing input: PBMCs or T cells enriched from blood (not recorded which). The origin of this receptor is a young man who had recovered from COVID-19.

The CDR3 here is CASSLESSYNEQFF. In DNA, the CDR3 is TGCGCCAGCAGCTTAGAGAGCTCCTACAATGAGCAGTTCTTC. This chain joins TRBV5-1 and TRBJ2-1; D gene unclear. Germline CDR1 reads SGHRS; CDR2 reads YFSETQ. V lost 2 bases to trimming and J lost 0 bases, with 6 bases between them. The CDR3 covers 14 residues. The variable domain in full, with the rest retrieved from reference TRBV5-1 and TRBJ2-1, is KAGVTQTPRYLIKTRGQQVTLSCSPISGHRSVSWYQQTPGQGLQFLFEYFSETQRNKGNFPGRFSGRQFSNSRSEMNVSTLELGDSALYLCASSLESSYNEQFFGPGTRLTVL.